This T cell receptor beta chain was sequenced for a study of identical twins. Notes on the study in general: Among beta out-of-frame sequences, excess sharing between twins appeared weaker.

Trimming took 3 bases from V and 7 from J, leaving 19 bases between them. Germline V lookup: CDR1 SGHAT, CDR2 FQNNGV. The CDR3 loop spans 15 amino acids. TCRdb itself ran the 5' RACE reads through MiXCR, one entry per CDR3 protein. The top ten hold 0.27% of the sample, which has 1.5 million or so distinct CDR3 sequences, around 33% seen once. As for this clonotype: Its antigen is unknown.

Sequencing was carried out using cord blood. The V and J genes are TRBV11-2 and TRBJ2-7; possible D gene TRBD2, 6 bases. This receptor was identified in a newborn girl in good health. The CDR3 nucleotides are TGTGCCAGCAGCTTTAGGTCTAGCGCTTACAATGAGCAGTACTTC. Its translation is CASSFRSSAYNEQYF.